This entry lists 7 T cell receptor beta chains sequenced from one sample in a study of blood T cell repertoires in COVID-19. TCRdb's table, derived via immunoSEQ multiplex PCR, lists solely in-frame clones and lacks some. The sample holds some 230,000 clones, about 80% seen once. Sequencing was carried out using PBMCs or T cells enriched from blood (not recorded which). These receptors came from a woman aged 40 to 55 with acute COVID-19.

The gene calls are TRBV2 and TRBJ2-7; tentatively, D is TRBD2 (6 bases). CDR1 is SNHLY and CDR2 is FYNNEI in the germline V gene. V was clipped by 4 bases and J by 1 base, with 17 bases between them. CDR3 length equals 16 residues. The CDR3 DNA sequence: TGTGCCAGCAGTGCACACCCTAGCGAGGGATCCTACGAGCAGTACTTC. Its protein is CASSAHPSEGSYEQYF.

The chain is built from TRBV4-1 and TRBJ2-2; TRBD2 matches 9 bases. The CDR3 consists of 17 residues. Germline loops: CDR1 MGHRA, CDR2 YSYEKL. V lost 2 bases to trimming and J lost 2 bases; unmatched junction nucleotides: 6. The CDR3 loop reads CASSQLGAGGNTGELFF. DNA of the CDR3: TGCGCCAGCAGCCAATTGGGAGCGGGAGGTAACACCGGGGAGCTGTTTTTT.

The V call is TRBV11-2, the J call TRBJ1-5; the D gene is possibly TRBD1 (5 bases). The CDR3 has 15 amino acids. Trimming removed 4 bases from V and 0 bases from J, with 10 bases in between. Germline V lookup: CDR1 SGHAT, CDR2 FQNNGV. Here the CDR3 DNA reads TGTGCCAGCAGCTCAGGACACAATAGCAATCAGCCCCAGCATTTT. Encoded protein: CASSSGHNSNQPQHF.

The V call is TRBV6-4, the J call TRBJ1-1, with D uncertain. The CDR3 spans 14 residues. The V end was cut by 0 bases, the J end by 4 bases, with 9 bases between. Germline lookup yields CDR1 MRHNA and CDR2 SNTAGT. The CDR3 nucleotides read TGTGCCAGCAGTGACTCTTCAGACTCCACTGAAGCTTTCTTT. It yields the protein CASSDSSDSTEAFF.

V gene TRBV30 combines with J gene TRBJ1-2, with 8 positions matching TRBD1. The V and J ends lost 2 bases and 5 bases, in that order; junction bases with no gene match: 10. The germline V gene has CDR1 GTSNPN and CDR2 SVGIG (reference sequence). This CDR3 has 15 amino acids. The CDR3 DNA is TGTGCCTGGAGTCGACAGGGGAGGGGTGGTTATGGCTACACCTTC. The encoded protein is CAWSRQGRGGYGYTF.

The rearrangement uses TRBV5-1 and TRBJ2-3; maybe TRBD2 (6 bases). This CDR3 has 14 residues. Germline CDR1 is SGHRS and CDR2 is YFSETQ. Trimming took 3 bases from V and 4 from J, leaving 12 bases between them. The CDR3 bases are TGCGCCAGCAGCTCGGAGGGAGCAGCAGATACGCAGTATTTT. Its protein is CASSSEGAADTQYF.

This clone was found a few times. The chain combines TRBV11-3 with TRBJ2-1, with TRBD2 matching 7 bases. CDR3 length equals 15 residues. V lost 1 base and J lost 7; bases outside the gene matches: 7. Germline CDR1 reads SGHNT; CDR2 reads YENEEA. The CDR3 is CASSLAGGGLNEQFF. CDR3 nucleotides: TGTGCCAGCAGCTTAGCGGGCGGGGGACTTAATGAGCAGTTCTTC.